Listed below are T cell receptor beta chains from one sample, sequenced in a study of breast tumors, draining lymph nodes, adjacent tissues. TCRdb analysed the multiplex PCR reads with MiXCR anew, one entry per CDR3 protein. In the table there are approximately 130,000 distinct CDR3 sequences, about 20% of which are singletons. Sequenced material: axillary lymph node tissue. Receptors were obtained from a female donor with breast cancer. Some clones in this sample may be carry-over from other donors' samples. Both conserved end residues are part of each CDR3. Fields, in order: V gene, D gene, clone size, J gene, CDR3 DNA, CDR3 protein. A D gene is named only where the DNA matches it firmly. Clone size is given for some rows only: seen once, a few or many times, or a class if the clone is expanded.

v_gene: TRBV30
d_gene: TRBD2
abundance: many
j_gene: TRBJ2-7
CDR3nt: TGTGCCTGGAGTGCCCCGGGACTACTCTACGAGCAGTACTTC
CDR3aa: CAWSAPGLLYEQYF

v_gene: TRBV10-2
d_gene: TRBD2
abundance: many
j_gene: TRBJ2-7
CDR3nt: TGCGCCAGCAGCAAGGGGACTAGCGGGAGGGCTTCCTACGAGCAGTACTTC
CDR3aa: CASSKGTSGRASYEQYF

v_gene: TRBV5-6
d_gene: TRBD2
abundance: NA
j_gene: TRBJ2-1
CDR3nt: TGTGCCAGCAGCCTACCGACTAGCGGGAGTCCCAATGAGCAGTTCTTC
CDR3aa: CASSLPTSGSPNEQFF

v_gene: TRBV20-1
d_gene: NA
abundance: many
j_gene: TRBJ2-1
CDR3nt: TGCAGTGCTAGAGATTTACTAGCCTCCTACAATGAGCAGTTCTTC
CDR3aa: CSARDLLASYNEQFF

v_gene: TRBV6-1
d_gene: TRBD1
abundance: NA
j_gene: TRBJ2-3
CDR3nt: TGTGCCAGCACAGGGGGCGGGACAGGCACAGATACGCAGTATTTT
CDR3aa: CASTGGGTGTDTQYF

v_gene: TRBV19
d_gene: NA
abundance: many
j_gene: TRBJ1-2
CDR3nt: TGTGCCAGTAGTATAAGGGATGTGAATGGCTACACCTTC
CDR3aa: CASSIRDVNGYTF

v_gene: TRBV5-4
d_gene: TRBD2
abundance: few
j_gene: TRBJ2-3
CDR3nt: TGTGCCAGCAGCCTAAGGGACTACACAGATACGCAGTATTTT
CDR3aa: CASSLRDYTDTQYF

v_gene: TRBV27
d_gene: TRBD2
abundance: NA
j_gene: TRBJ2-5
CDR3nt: TGTGCCAGCAGTTTAAAAGCGGGGGGGGCCACCCAGTACTTC
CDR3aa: CASSLKAGGATQYF

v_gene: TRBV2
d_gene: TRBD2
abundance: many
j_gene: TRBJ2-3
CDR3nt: TGTGCCAGCAGCGGACTAGCGGGAGGGACGCAGTATTTT
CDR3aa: CASSGLAGGTQYF

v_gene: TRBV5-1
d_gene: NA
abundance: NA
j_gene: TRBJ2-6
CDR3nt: TGCGCCAGCAGCTCGTCCGTAACTGGGGCTAACGTCCTGACTTTC
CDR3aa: CASSSSVTGANVLTF

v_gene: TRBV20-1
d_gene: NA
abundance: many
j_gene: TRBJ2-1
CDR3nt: TGCAGTGCCCCTTGTCCCCCCTACAATGAGCAGTTCTTC
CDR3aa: CSAPCPPYNEQFF

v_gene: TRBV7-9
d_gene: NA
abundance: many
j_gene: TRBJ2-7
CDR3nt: TGTGCCAGCAGCTCCCAGGGGCGCGAGCAGTACTTC
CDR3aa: CASSSQGREQYF

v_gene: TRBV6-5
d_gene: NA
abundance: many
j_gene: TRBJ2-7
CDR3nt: TGTGCCAGCAGTTACTCGGGAGGGGGCTACTACGAGCAGTACTTC
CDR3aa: CASSYSGGGYYEQYF

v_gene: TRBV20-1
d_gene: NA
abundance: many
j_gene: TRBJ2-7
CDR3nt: TGCAGTGCAGATCTCCCGGGACATCCCTACGAGCAGTACTTC
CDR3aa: CSADLPGHPYEQYF

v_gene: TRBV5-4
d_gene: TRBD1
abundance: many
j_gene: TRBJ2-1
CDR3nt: TGTGCCAGCAGCTTGGCCGGACAGGGGGTCGATGAGCAGTTCTTC
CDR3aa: CASSLAGQGVDEQFF

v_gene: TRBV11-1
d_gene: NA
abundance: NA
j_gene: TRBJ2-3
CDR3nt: TGTGCCAGCAGCTCCGGGGCTAGCACAGATACGCAGTATTTT
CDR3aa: CASSSGASTDTQYF

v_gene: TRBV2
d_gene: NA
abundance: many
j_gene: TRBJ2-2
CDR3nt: TGTGCCAGCAGTGAACTTCGGCTTACCGGGGAGCTGTTTTTT
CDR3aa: CASSELRLTGELFF

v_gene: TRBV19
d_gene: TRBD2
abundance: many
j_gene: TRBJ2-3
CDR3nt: TGTGCCAGTAGCGGACTAGCGGGTAGTCCAGATACGCAGTATTTT
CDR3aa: CASSGLAGSPDTQYF

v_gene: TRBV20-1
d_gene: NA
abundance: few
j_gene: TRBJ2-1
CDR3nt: TGCAGTGCTAGAGCGGGCTCCTACAGTGAGCAGTTCTTC
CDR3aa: CSARAGSYSEQFF

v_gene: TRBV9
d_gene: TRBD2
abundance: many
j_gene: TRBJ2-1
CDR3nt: TGTGCCAGCAGCGTAGGGGCTAGCGGGAGAATTAATGAGCAGTTCTTC
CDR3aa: CASSVGASGRINEQFF

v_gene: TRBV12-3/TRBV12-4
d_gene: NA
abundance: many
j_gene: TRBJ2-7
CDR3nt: TGTGCCAGCAGTTTATCCGGGCCCCTCGTCTACGAGCAGTACTTC
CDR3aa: CASSLSGPLVYEQYF

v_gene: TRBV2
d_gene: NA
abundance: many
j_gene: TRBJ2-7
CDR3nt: TGTGCCAGCAGTCTGTGGGAGCAGTACTTC
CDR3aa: CASSLWEQYF

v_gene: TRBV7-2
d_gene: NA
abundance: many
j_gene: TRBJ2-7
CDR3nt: TGTGCCAGCAGCACCTGGACTTCGACCTACGAGCAGTACTTC
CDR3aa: CASSTWTSTYEQYF

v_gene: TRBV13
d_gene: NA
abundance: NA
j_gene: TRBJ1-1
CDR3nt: TGTGCCAGCAGCCTCCGGGGGTTTGGCACTGAAGCTTTCTTT
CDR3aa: CASSLRGFGTEAFF

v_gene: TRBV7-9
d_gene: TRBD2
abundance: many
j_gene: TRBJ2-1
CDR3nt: TGTGCCAGCAGCTTAAATAGCGGGAGTAGTAATGAGCAGTTCTTC
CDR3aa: CASSLNSGSSNEQFF

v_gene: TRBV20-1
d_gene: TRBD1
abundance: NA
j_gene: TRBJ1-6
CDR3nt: TGCAGTGCTCAGGACAGGATTAATTCACCCCTCCACTTT
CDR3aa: CSAQDRINSPLHF